The 20 T cell receptor beta chains in this list originate from one sample, sequenced in a study of blood T cell repertoires in COVID-19. Assay used: immunoSEQ multiplex PCR; TCRdb lists only in-frame clones, some missing. The data show over 130,000 clones, with around 89% seen just once and approximately 11% held by the top ten. The sequenced sample consisted of peripheral blood. These receptors originate from a woman older than 75 with acute or convalescent COVID-19.

This clone was picked up one time. V usage is TRBV3-1 (or the pseudogene TRBV3-2) and J usage is TRBJ1-2, with 8 bases lining up with TRBD1. The germline CDR1 and CDR2 sequences are LGHDT and YNNKEL (reference sequence). The CDR3 is 14 amino acids. Trimming cost V 0 bases and J 4 bases; bases outside gene matches: 1. The CDR3 loop is CASSQEQGGYGYTF. CDR3 bases: TGTGCCAGCAGCCAAGAACAGGGGGGCTATGGCTACACCTTC.

The CDR3 nucleotides are TGTGCCAGCAGCCCTACAGATTCATCTGGAAACACCATATATTTT. Encoded protein: CASSPTDSSGNTIYF. The chain couples TRBV6-6 to TRBJ1-3; D is unresolved. The V and J ends lost 6 bases and 1 base respectively, with 13 bases between them. The CDR3 sequence is 15 residues long. Germline V CDR1 and CDR2: MNHNY, SVGAGI (reference sequence).

The V call is TRBV6-5, the J call TRBJ1-1; 11 bases line up with TRBD1. The CDR3 has 13 residues. The germline V gene has CDR1 MNHEY and CDR2 SVGAGI. After removal of 6 bases from V and 12 bases from J, the junction contained 9 bases not matched to a gene. This chain's CDR3 is CASRQGTGGKSFF. The CDR3 coding sequence is TGTGCCAGCAGACAAGGGACAGGGGGGAAGTCTTTCTTT.

The V gene is TRBV9, the J gene TRBJ2-7; maybe TRBD1 (6 bases). This CDR3 is built from 13 residues. CDR1 is SGDLS, CDR2 YYNGEE, per germline. V was trimmed by 4 bases and J by 3 bases, leaving 11 bases between them. In DNA form, the CDR3 reads TGTGCCAGCAGCTCCCGGACAGTCTACGAGCAGTACTTC. Encoded protein: CASSSRTVYEQYF.

DNA of the CDR3: TGTGCCAGCAGCTTAGGGTCCACTAGCGGGGGGGAAGATACGCAGTATTTT. Amino acid sequence: CASSLGSTSGGEDTQYF. The rearrangement uses TRBV11-3 and TRBJ2-3, with 13 bases aligning to TRBD2. Germline V gene lookup returns CDR1 SGHNT and CDR2 YENEEA. This CDR3 contains 17 residues. V lost 1 base to trimming and J lost 5 bases; unmatched junction nucleotides: 6.

J is TRBJ1-5 and V is TRBV15; 7 bases line up with TRBD1. The CDR3 sequence is 16 residues long. CDR1 is LNHNV, CDR2 YYDKDF, per germline (reference sequence). The J segment lost 7 bases and the V segment lost 0 bases, leaving 9 bases of the junction unmatched. DNA for the CDR3: TGTGCCACCAGCAGAGATCAAACAGGGGAAAGGCAGCCCCAGCATTTT. Encoded protein: CATSRDQTGERQPQHF.

The rearrangement uses TRBV19 and TRBJ1-1, with 7 positions matching TRBD1. Trimming took 2 bases from V and 4 from J; bases not matched to a gene: 7. From germline, CDR1 is LNHDA and CDR2 SQIVND (reference sequence). The CDR3 has 15 residues. CDR3: CASSIRVRDSTEAFF. In DNA form, the CDR3 reads TGTGCCAGTAGTATACGGGTCAGGGACAGCACTGAAGCTTTCTTT.

Written as DNA, the CDR3 is TGTGCCAGCAGCTTAGATTACACTAGCGGGACCGGTGGCGGGGAGCTGTTTTTT. It specifies CASSLDYTSGTGGGELFF. V gene TRBV11-3 combines with J gene TRBJ2-2; 10 bases fit TRBD2. The junction had 11 bases not matched to a gene; V was cut back by 0 bases and J by 7 bases. The CDR3 extends over 18 amino acids. Per germline, CDR1 SGHNT and CDR2 YENEEA. The full variable domain, with the rest looked up from reference TRBV11-3 and TRBJ2-2, is EAGVVQSPRYKIIEKKQPVAFWCNPISGHNTLYWYLQNLGQGPELLIRYENEEAVDDSQLPKDRFSAERLKGVDSTLKIQPAELGDSAVYLCASSLDYTSGTGGGELFFGEGSRLTVL.

As concerns this clone: One end of the junction varies from germline; a read error may be responsible. The rearrangement uses TRBV7-7 and TRBJ2-3, with 9 positions matching TRBD2. The CDR3 consists of 14 residues. Looked up from germline, CDR1 is SSHAT and CDR2 is FNYEAQ (reference sequence). The CDR3 spells CASSTGTSSDTQYF. CDR3 DNA sequence: TGTGCTAGCAGCACCGGGACTAGCTCAGATACGCAGTATTTT.

The chain couples TRBV9 to TRBJ2-5; D is undetermined. CDR3 size: 13 residues. Trimming cost V 2 bases and J 3 bases, with 8 bases left between them. Germline lookup yields CDR1 SGDLS and CDR2 YYNGEE. CDR3 DNA: TGTGCCAGCAGCGTGGCCCAAGAAGAGACCCAGTACTTC. This translates into CASSVAQEETQYF.

The gene calls are TRBV5-6 and TRBJ1-4; no firm D call. Germline V CDR1 and CDR2: SGHDT, YYEEEE. V was clipped by 4 bases and J by 8 bases, with 15 bases between them. The CDR3 has 14 amino acids. The CDR3 coding sequence is TGTGCCAGCAGCCCGACGGGAGCGCAGGAAAAACTGTTTTTT. Its translation: CASSPTGAQEKLFF.

This chain joins TRBV19 and TRBJ1-5; D remains ambiguous. V was trimmed by 9 bases and J by 5 bases, leaving 20 bases between them. Germline CDR1 reads LNHDA; CDR2 reads SQIVND (reference sequence). This CDR3 comprises 15 residues. The CDR3 DNA follows: TGTGCCAGCCATTCCCCCGATGCAAGCTATCAGCCCCAGCATTTT. Amino acid sequence: CASHSPDASYQPQHF.

The chain couples TRBV5-1 to TRBJ1-2; 10 bases agree with TRBD1. Trimming took 3 bases from V and 4 from J; bases not matched to a gene: 6. Germline CDR1 is SGHRS and CDR2 is YFSETQ. The CDR3 extends over 15 amino acids. The CDR3 nucleotides are TGCGCCAGCAGCTGGGGACAGGGGCATGCCTATGGCTACACCTTC. Translated, it gives CASSWGQGHAYGYTF.

In regard to this clone: Different DNA sequences within this sample yield the same CDR3. The gene calls are TRBV5-4 and TRBJ2-1; 7 bases agree with TRBD1. The germline V gene encodes CDR1 SGHNT and CDR2 YYREEE (reference sequence). The CDR3 is made up of 15 amino acids. V gave up 4 bases and J gave up 0 bases; unmatched junction bases: 4. The CDR3 nucleotides read TGTGCCAGCAGCCCTACAGGGGACTCCTACAATGAGCAGTTCTTC. This codes for CASSPTGDSYNEQFF. Full variable domain (remainder filled in from reference TRBV5-4 and TRBJ2-1): ETGVTQSPTHLIKTRGQQVTLRCSSQSGHNTVSWYQQALGQGPQFIFQYYREEENGRGNFPPRFSGLQFPNYSSELNVNALELDDSALYLCASSPTGDSYNEQFFGPGTRLTVL.

This sequence joins TRBV2 and TRBJ1-1, with a weak D call TRBD1 (6 bases). Between the trimmed V and J ends, which lost 5 bases and 4 bases, there was a span of 14 bases. The germline CDR1 and CDR2 sequences are SNHLY and FYNNEI. This CDR3 has 14 residues. Written as DNA, the CDR3 is TGTGCCAGCAGTCGTTCTACCAGGGGCACTGAAGCTTTCTTT. This translates into CASSRSTRGTEAFF.

The J gene is TRBJ1-4, the V gene TRBV3-1 (or the pseudogene TRBV3-2); no clear D. This CDR3 has 13 residues. V gave up 4 bases and J gave up 3 bases, with 6 bases separating them. Germline-derived CDR1 and CDR2 are LGHDT and YNNKEL (reference sequence). In nucleotides, the CDR3 is TGTGCCAGCAGCCTTCTAGCTAATGAAAAACTGTTTTTT. Its translation: CASSLLANEKLFF.

V is TRBV11-2 and J is TRBJ1-6; TRBD1 matches 7 bases. The trim removed 5 bases at V and 10 bases at J, leaving 8 bases unmatched. Germline V CDR1 and CDR2: SGHAT, FQNNGV. The CDR3 sequence is 14 residues long. This CDR3 is CASSRQGTSSPLHF. The CDR3 DNA sequence: TGTGCCAGCAGCCGACAGGGCACGTCCTCACCCCTCCACTTT.

This clone has only a few counts. The genes are TRBV30 and TRBJ1-1, with 10 bases that match TRBD1. CDR1 is GTSNPN, CDR2 SVGIG, per germline (reference sequence). The trim removed 3 bases at V and 10 bases at J, leaving 11 bases unmatched. This CDR3 spans 14 amino acids. DNA for the CDR3: TGTGCCTGGAGCCGTTCGACAGGGGGCGCTGCAGCTTTCTTT. Its protein is CAWSRSTGGAAAFF.

The gene calls are TRBV6-5 and TRBJ1-2, with 7 bases aligning to TRBD1. Trimming removed 8 bases from V and 5 bases from J; junction bases left unmatched: 8. The CDR3 loop spans 13 amino acids. Germline values: CDR1 MNHEY, CDR2 SVGAGI. CDR3 DNA: TGTGCCAGCGTAGGTGCAGGGGGTTATGGCTACACCTTC. It specifies CASVGAGGYGYTF.

CDR3 residues: CASSTLTGRGGIQYF. DNA for the CDR3: TGTGCCAGCAGTACCCTTACAGGGAGAGGCGGCATTCAGTACTTC. This sequence joins TRBV27 and TRBJ2-4, with a weak D call TRBD1 (6 bases). V was shortened by 5 bases and J by 9 bases, with 20 bases between the two germline ends. The germline CDR1 and CDR2 sequences are MNHEY and SMNVEV (reference sequence). The CDR3 spans 15 residues.